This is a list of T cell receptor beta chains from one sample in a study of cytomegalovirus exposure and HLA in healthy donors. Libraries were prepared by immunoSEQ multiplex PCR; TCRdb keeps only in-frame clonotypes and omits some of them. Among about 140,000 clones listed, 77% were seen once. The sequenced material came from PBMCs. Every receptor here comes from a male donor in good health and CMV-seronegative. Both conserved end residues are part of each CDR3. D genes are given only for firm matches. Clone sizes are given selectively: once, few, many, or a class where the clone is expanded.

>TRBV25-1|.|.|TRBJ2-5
CASSRGYQETQYF
TGTGCCAGCAGTAGGGGCTACCAAGAGACCCAGTACTTC
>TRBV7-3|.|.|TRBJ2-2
CASSSIRQATGELFF
TGTGCCAGCAGCTCGATCCGACAGGCCACCGGGGAGCTGTTTTTT
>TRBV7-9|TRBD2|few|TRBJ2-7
CASSLGSSGRNEQYF
TGTGCCAGCAGCTTAGGGTCCAGCGGGAGAAACGAGCAGTACTTC
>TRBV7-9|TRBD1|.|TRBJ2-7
CASSLVGQAYEQYF
TGTGCCAGCAGCTTGGTCGGACAGGCCTACGAGCAGTACTTC
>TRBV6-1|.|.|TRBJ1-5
CASSDNYSNQPQHF
TGTGCCAGCAGTGACAACTATAGCAATCAGCCCCAGCATTTT
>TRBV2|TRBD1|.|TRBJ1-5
CASRETGGADQPQHF
TGTGCCAGCAGGGAGACAGGGGGCGCGGATCAGCCCCAGCATTTT
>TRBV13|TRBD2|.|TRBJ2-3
CASSSHSGGETDTQYF
TGTGCCAGCAGCTCGCATAGCGGGGGGGAAACAGATACGCAGTATTTT
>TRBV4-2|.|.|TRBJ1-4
CASSQDLRAGNEKLFF
TGTGCCAGCAGCCAAGATCTGAGGGCTGGGAATGAAAAACTGTTTTTT
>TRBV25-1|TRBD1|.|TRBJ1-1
CASVTDRGDTEAFF
TGTGCCAGCGTTACAGACAGGGGGGACACTGAAGCTTTCTTT
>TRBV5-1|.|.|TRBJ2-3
CASSLAVRGLTDTQYF
TGCGCCAGCAGCTTGGCCGTCAGGGGCCTCACAGATACGCAGTATTTT
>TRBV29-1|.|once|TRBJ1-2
CSVAARAEGYTF
TGCAGCGTTGCGGCCAGGGCGGAAGGCTACACCTTC
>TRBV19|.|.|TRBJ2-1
CASSIGGTVTYNEQFF
TGTGCCAGTAGTATAGGCGGGACAGTAACCTACAATGAGCAGTTCTTC
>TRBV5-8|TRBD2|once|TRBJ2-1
CASSRLRTSGSSNEQFF
TGTGCCAGCAGCAGGCTCAGGACTAGCGGGAGTTCCAATGAGCAGTTCTTC
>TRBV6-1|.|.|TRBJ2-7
CASSERDRPPYEQYF
TGTGCCAGCAGTGAGCGGGACAGACCCCCCTACGAGCAGTACTTC
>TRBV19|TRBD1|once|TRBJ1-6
CASSTGTGVYSPLHF
TGTGCCAGTAGTACCGGGACAGGGGTTTATTCACCCCTCCACTTT
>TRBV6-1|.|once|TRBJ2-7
CASSKIGQFDEQYF
TGTGCCAGCAGTAAAATAGGACAATTCGACGAGCAGTACTTC
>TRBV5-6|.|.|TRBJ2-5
CASSQQLQGLETQYF
TGTGCCAGCAGCCAACAGCTGCAGGGGCTCGAGACCCAGTACTTC
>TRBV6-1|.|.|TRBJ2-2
CASSEIGGSTGELFF
TGTGCCAGCAGTGAAATAGGAGGGAGCACCGGGGAGCTGTTTTTT
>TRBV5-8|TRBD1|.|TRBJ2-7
CASSFGQDEQYF
TGTGCCAGCAGCTTCGGACAGGACGAGCAGTACTTC
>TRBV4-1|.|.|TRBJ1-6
CASSQERGRTPLHF
TGCGCCAGCAGCCAAGAGCGGGGAAGGACACCCCTCCACTTT
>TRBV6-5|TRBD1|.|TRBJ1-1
CASIIRTGGFSEAFF
TGTGCCAGCATCATTCGGACAGGGGGCTTCTCTGAAGCTTTCTTT
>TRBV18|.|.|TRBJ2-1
CASSPPGARSYNEQFF
TGTGCCAGCTCACCACCGGGGGCGCGTTCCTACAATGAGCAGTTCTTC
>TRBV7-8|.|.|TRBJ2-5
CASSFYSGGETQYF
TGTGCCAGCAGCTTTTACTCAGGGGGGGAGACCCAGTACTTC
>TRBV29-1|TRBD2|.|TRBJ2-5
CSVVRGGQQETQYF
TGCAGCGTTGTTCGGGGGGGCCAGCAAGAGACCCAGTACTTC
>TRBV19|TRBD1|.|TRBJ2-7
CASSYRDRDYEQYF
TGTGCCAGTAGTTACCGGGACAGGGACTACGAGCAGTACTTC
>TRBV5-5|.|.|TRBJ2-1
CASSKTGTLYNEQFF
TGTGCCAGCAGCAAGACAGGAACCCTCTACAATGAGCAGTTCTTC
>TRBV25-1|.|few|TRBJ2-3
CASSEPTAGVTGWNTQYF
TGTGCCAGCAGTGAACCCACTGCAGGGGTCACTGGGTGGAATACGCAGTATTTT
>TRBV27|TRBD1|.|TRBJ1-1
CASSLDRGFRNTEAFF
TGTGCCAGCAGTTTGGACAGGGGGTTCAGGAACACTGAAGCTTTCTTT
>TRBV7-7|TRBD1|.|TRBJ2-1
CASSPGPTGGRGYNEQFF
TGTGCTAGCAGCCCAGGGCCGACAGGGGGCAGGGGATACAATGAGCAGTTCTTC
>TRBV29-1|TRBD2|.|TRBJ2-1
CSVDRLAGVSYNEQFF
TGCAGCGTTGATAGACTAGCGGGAGTTTCCTACAATGAGCAGTTCTTC
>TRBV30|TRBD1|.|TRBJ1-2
CAWSRRGRANYGYTF
TGTGCCTGGAGTCGCAGGGGGCGGGCTAACTATGGCTACACCTTC